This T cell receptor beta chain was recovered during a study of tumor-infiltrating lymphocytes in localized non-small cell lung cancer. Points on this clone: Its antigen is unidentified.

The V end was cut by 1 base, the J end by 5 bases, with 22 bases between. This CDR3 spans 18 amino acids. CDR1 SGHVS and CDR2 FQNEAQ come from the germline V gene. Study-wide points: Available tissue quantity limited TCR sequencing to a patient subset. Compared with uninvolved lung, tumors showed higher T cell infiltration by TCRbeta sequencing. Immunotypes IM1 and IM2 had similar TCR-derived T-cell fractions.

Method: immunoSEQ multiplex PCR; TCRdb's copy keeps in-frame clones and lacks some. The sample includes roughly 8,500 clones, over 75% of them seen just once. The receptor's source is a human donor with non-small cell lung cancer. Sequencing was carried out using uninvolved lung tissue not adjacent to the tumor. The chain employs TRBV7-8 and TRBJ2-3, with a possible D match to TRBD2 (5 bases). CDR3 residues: CASSLGPEGPGGKDTQYF. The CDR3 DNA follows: TGTGCCAGCAGCTTAGGCCCTGAAGGGCCCGGAGGTAAAGATACGCAGTATTTT. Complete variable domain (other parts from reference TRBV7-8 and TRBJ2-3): GAGVSQSPRYKVAKRGQDVALRCDPISGHVSLFWYQQALGQGPEFLTYFQNEAQLDKSGLPSDRFFAERPEGSVSTLKIQRTQQEDSAVYLCASSLGPEGPGGKDTQYFGPGTRLTVL.